One sample yielded the 27 T cell receptor beta chains listed below, sequenced in a study of CD8 T cells in Susac syndrome. Random hexamers served to reverse transcribe about 0.45 to 1 ug RNA. TCRdb reprocessed the immunoSEQ multiplex PCR reads with MiXCR, giving one entry per CDR3 protein. This table has 250,000 to 300,000 distinct CDR3 sequences, 70% to 90% appearing once. The sample was CD8+ T cells from PBMCs. The receptors derive from a human donor with multiple sclerosis.

The V gene is TRBV28, the J gene TRBJ1-6; D remains ambiguous. Germline loops: CDR1 MDHEN, CDR2 SYDVKM. V shed 2 bases and J shed 4 bases, with 12 bases lying between them. This CDR3 has 16 amino acids. CDR3 protein: CASSLIQKSYNSPLHF. Written as DNA, the CDR3 is TGTGCCAGCAGTTTAATTCAGAAGTCTTATAATTCACCCCTCCACTTT.

The chain combines TRBV13 with TRBJ2-7, with D hard to call. Trimming stripped 2 bases from V and 6 bases from J, with 17 bases between. CDR1 and CDR2 from the germline V gene are PRHDT and FYEKMQ (reference sequence). The CDR3 contains 15 residues. The CDR3 protein is CASSLIRDGRGEQYF. CDR3 DNA: TGTGCCAGCAGCTTAATACGCGACGGACGAGGCGAGCAGTACTTC. Filled out from reference TRBV13 and TRBJ2-7, the complete variable domain reads AAGVIQSPRHLIKEKRETATLKCYPIPRHDTVYWYQQGPGQDPQFLISFYEKMQSDKGSIPDRFSAQQFSDYHSELNMSSLELGDSALYFCASSLIRDGRGEQYFGPGTRLTVT.

The chain combines TRBV20-1 with TRBJ2-1; D not certain. Germline values: CDR1 DFQATT, CDR2 SNEGSKA (reference sequence). The CDR3 runs 14 residues. V lost 1 base and J 0 bases, leaving 7 bases between the germline ends. The CDR3: CSARGASSYNEQFF. CDR3 nucleotide sequence: TGCAGTGCTAGAGGAGCTAGCTCCTACAATGAGCAGTTCTTC.

The rearrangement uses TRBV21-1 and TRBJ1-5. TRBV21-1 is classified as a pseudogene. The CDR3 is 14 residues long. The CDR3 DNA reads as TGTGCCAGCAGCAAACGGAGGGGTAATCAGCCCCAGCATTTT. The encoded protein is CASSKRRGNQPQHF.

V and J are TRBV4-1 and TRBJ2-1; D call uncertain. CDR1 is MGHRA and CDR2 is YSYEKL in the germline V gene. V lost 1 base and J lost 0, with 10 bases in between. CDR3 length: 16 amino acids. The CDR3 loop reads CASSQGAASSYNEQFF. The DNA of the CDR3 is TGCGCCAGCAGCCAAGGGGCAGCAAGCTCCTACAATGAGCAGTTCTTC.

This clonotype has a handful of counts. The genes are TRBV5-1 and TRBJ2-1; TRBD2 agrees at 8 bases. This CDR3 spans 12 amino acids. J was trimmed by 5 bases and V by 5 bases; bases with no gene match: 0. In germline, CDR1 is SGHRS, CDR2 YFSETQ. In DNA, the CDR3 is TGCGCCAGCAGACTAGCGGACAATGAGCAGTTCTTC. Translating gives CASRLADNEQFF.

V usage is TRBV28 and J usage is TRBJ1-2; no definite D call. Looked up from germline, CDR1 is MDHEN and CDR2 is SYDVKM. V lost 3 bases, J lost 2 bases, and 7 bases lay in between. The CDR3 covers 13 residues. CDR3: CASSFWGNYGYTF. The CDR3, as DNA: TGTGCCAGCAGTTTCTGGGGAAACTATGGCTACACCTTC.

The chain carries TRBV3-1 and TRBJ2-1, with 9 bases identical to TRBD2. Trimming took 0 bases from V and 8 from J; bases not matched to a gene: 8. This CDR3 comprises 16 residues. Germline CDR1 and CDR2: LGHDT and YNNKEL (reference sequence). CDR3 in DNA: TGTGCCAGCAGCCAAGAGTTCGCGGGAGGGTGGCATGAGCAGTTCTTC. Its protein is CASSQEFAGGWHEQFF.

The chain joins TRBV27 to TRBJ2-3, with D possibly matching TRBD2 (6 bases). This CDR3 has 16 amino acids. The germline gives CDR1 MNHEY, CDR2 SMNVEV (reference sequence). V shed 1 base and J shed 3 bases, with 14 bases lying between them. CDR3 sequence (DNA): TGTGCCAGCAGTTTATTGCGGGACCGGTCAACAGATACGCAGTATTTT. Translation gives CASSLLRDRSTDTQYF.

This clonotype has more than one count but fewer than ten. The gene calls are TRBV6-1 and TRBJ2-7; D is uncertain. The V gene's germline CDR1 is MNHNS and CDR2 SASEGT. V shed 10 bases and J shed 0 bases, with 10 bases lying between them. This CDR3 region has 12 residues. In DNA form, the CDR3 reads TGTGCCACCTTCGAGAGCTCCTACGAGCAGTACTTC. Its protein product is CATFESSYEQYF.

This chain joins TRBV5-6 and TRBJ2-4, with 7 bases aligning to TRBD1. Germline assignment: CDR1 SGHDT and CDR2 YYEEEE. With V trimmed by 5 bases and J by 0 bases, 5 bases remained unmatched. The CDR3 spans 15 residues. The CDR3 protein is CASSEGALAKNIQYF. Here the CDR3 DNA reads TGTGCCAGCAGTGAGGGGGCATTAGCCAAAAACATTCAGTACTTC. Full variable domain (rest looked up from reference TRBV5-6 and TRBJ2-4): DAGVTQSPTHLIKTRGQQVTLRCSPKSGHDTVSWYQQALGQGPQFIFQYYEEEERQRGNFPDRFSGHQFPNYSSELNVNALLLGDSALYLCASSEGALAKNIQYFGAGTRLSVL.

This clonotype occurred once. CDR3 bases: TGTGCCAGCAGCTTAACCCCCCTAGCGGGAGGGGACGAGCAGTACTTC. Encoded protein: CASSLTPLAGGDEQYF. V usage is TRBV11-1 and J usage is TRBJ2-7; 12 bases are shared with TRBD2. The CDR3 is 16 amino acids. The V gene's germline CDR1 is SGHAT and CDR2 FQDESV (reference sequence). With V trimmed by 2 bases and J by 5 bases, 7 bases remained unmatched.

The V gene is TRBV5-5, the J gene TRBJ2-7; D not certain. The CDR3 sequence is 13 residues long. The V and J ends lost 5 bases and 3 bases respectively, with 12 bases between them. CDR1 is SGHKS and CDR2 is YYEKEE in the germline V gene (reference sequence). The CDR3 region has the DNA TGTGCCAGCAGACACGTTCAGAGCTACGAGCAGTACTTC. Translation gives CASRHVQSYEQYF.

The chain employs TRBV19 and TRBJ1-2, with a tentative D call TRBD1 (5 bases). CDR1 and CDR2 (germline): LNHDA, SQIVND (reference sequence). Trimming stripped 5 bases from V and 8 bases from J, with 15 bases between. This CDR3 is built from 13 residues. The DNA for the CDR3 is TGTGCCAGTAGTCAGGGCCCCCCGCCCGGCTACACCTTC. As protein: CASSQGPPPGYTF.

This clonotype was found a few times. The chain links TRBV6-2 or TRBV6-3 to TRBJ2-7; D ambiguous. Germline V CDR1 and CDR2: MNHEY, SVGEGT. The CDR3 sequence is 13 residues long. V gave up 6 bases and J gave up 0 bases, with 9 bases separating them. The CDR3 is CASRRPSSYEQYF. The CDR3 DNA sequence: TGTGCCAGCAGACGCCCTAGCTCCTACGAGCAGTACTTC.

The rearrangement uses TRBV12-3 or TRBV12-4 and TRBJ1-3; TRBD1 matches 10 bases. CDR3 length: 15 amino acids. V lost 7 bases and J lost 3; bases outside the gene matches: 6. The CDR3 DNA follows: TGTGCCAGCATTCCGACAGGGGGCTTTGGAAACACCATATATTTT. Protein sequence: CASIPTGGFGNTIYF.

The CDR3 protein is CAWGLYSNQPQHF. For the CDR3, the DNA is TGTGCCTGGGGGCTTTATAGCAATCAGCCCCAGCATTTT. The rearrangement links TRBV30 to TRBJ1-5; D gene ambiguous. The CDR3 covers 13 residues. V was clipped by 5 bases and J by 0 bases, with 8 bases between them. CDR1 is GTSNPN, CDR2 SVGIG, per germline (reference sequence).

This chain connects TRBV24-1 to TRBJ2-1; TRBD1 or TRBD2 may be the D gene (5 bases each). The length of the CDR3 is 14 residues. V lost 5 bases, J lost 3 bases, and 10 bases lay in between. Germline CDR1 KGHDR, CDR2 SFDVKD. The DNA for the CDR3 is TGTGCCACCAGTGTGGGACGGTTCTACAATGAGCAGTTCTTC. This codes for CATSVGRFYNEQFF.

The sample holds one count of this clonotype. The chain uses TRBV9 and TRBJ2-7; no clear D. With 3 bases removed from V and 0 bases from J, the gap between germline ends came to 7 bases. The germline CDR1 and CDR2 sequences are SGDLS and YYNGEE. The CDR3 covers 13 residues. The CDR3 protein is CASSGPPSYEQYF. The CDR3 DNA is TGTGCCAGCAGCGGACCTCCCTCCTACGAGCAGTACTTC. The whole variable domain, filled in from reference TRBV9 and TRBJ2-7, reads DSGVTQTPKHLITATGQRVTLRCSPRSGDLSVYWYQQSLDQGLQFLIQYYNGEERAKGNILERFSAQQFPDLHSELNLSSLELGDSALYFCASSGPPSYEQYFGPGTRLTVT.

The V call is TRBV9, the J call TRBJ2-1; D is unclear. The V end lost 0 bases, the J end lost 1 base, and 11 bases lay between the germline ends. Germline assignment: CDR1 SGDLS and CDR2 YYNGEE. The CDR3 totals 16 residues. CDR3 region: CASSVATVGSYNEQFF. The CDR3 coding sequence is TGTGCCAGCAGCGTAGCTACGGTGGGATCCTACAATGAGCAGTTCTTC.

This chain joins TRBV6-5 and TRBJ2-3; D call uncertain. Per germline, CDR1 MNHEY and CDR2 SVGAGI. V was pared by 2 bases and J by 0 bases, with 12 bases between. This CDR3 contains 16 residues. In DNA, the CDR3 is TGTGCCAGCAGTTACCCGGGCAGACCTAGCACAGATACGCAGTATTTT. Its protein product is CASSYPGRPSTDTQYF.

The chain links TRBV27 to TRBJ2-3; D assignment may be TRBD1 or TRBD2 (5 bases each). Per germline, CDR1 MNHEY and CDR2 SMNVEV (reference sequence). CDR3 length: 15 residues. V was trimmed by 3 bases and J by 5 bases, leaving 15 bases between them. CDR3 DNA sequence: TGTGCCAGCAGTTTGAACGGGGCTGGTGGAGATACGCAGTATTTT. It is translated as CASSLNGAGGDTQYF.

The V call is TRBV29-1, the J call TRBJ2-1; a weak D match, TRBD2 (5 bases). The germline V and J ends were trimmed by 3 bases and 4 bases, with 16 bases remaining between them. Per the germline V gene, CDR1 is SQVTM and CDR2 is ANQGSEA. The CDR3 extends over 15 amino acids. The DNA of the CDR3 is TGCAGCGTTGAGGCTGGAGGCCGATCGTACAATGAGCAGTTCTTC. It is translated as CSVEAGGRSYNEQFF.

J is TRBJ2-2 and V is TRBV23-1; 9 bases match TRBD1. TRBV23-1 is an ORF; its function is uncertain. The CDR3 runs 16 residues. The ends lost 0 bases at V and 1 base at J; junction bases unmatched: 0. CDR3 coding DNA: TGCGCCAGCAGTCAATCGGGACAGGGGAACACCGGGGAGCTGTTTTTT. It yields the protein CASSQSGQGNTGELFF.

The chain carries TRBV25-1 and TRBJ2-1; D possibly uses TRBD1 or TRBD2 (5 bases each). Trimming removed 1 base from V and 10 bases from J, with 11 bases in between. The CDR3 runs to 13 residues. Germline V CDR1 and CDR2: MGHDK, SYGVNS. Written as DNA, the CDR3 is TGTGCCAGCAGTGAATTTGGGGGTGACGAGCAGTTCTTC. Amino acids: CASSEFGGDEQFF.

The V gene is TRBV27, the J gene TRBJ2-1; 10 bases fit TRBD1. CDR3 length: 15 residues. Looked up from germline, CDR1 is MNHEY and CDR2 is SMNVEV (reference sequence). After removal of 5 bases from V and 4 bases from J, the junction contained 5 bases not matched to a gene. The CDR3 sequence: CASSHGTGVYNEQFF. For the CDR3, the DNA is TGTGCCAGCAGTCATGGGACAGGGGTGTACAATGAGCAGTTCTTC.

V is TRBV19 and J is TRBJ2-6; 7 bases map to TRBD1. Germline V gives CDR1 LNHDA, CDR2 SQIVND (reference sequence). The CDR3 covers 17 residues. Germline trimming cut 0 bases from V and 2 bases from J; bases unmatched to any gene: 4. The CDR3 sequence is CASSIEGTATGANVLTF. CDR3 DNA: TGTGCCAGTAGTATAGAGGGGACAGCAACTGGGGCCAACGTCCTGACTTTC.